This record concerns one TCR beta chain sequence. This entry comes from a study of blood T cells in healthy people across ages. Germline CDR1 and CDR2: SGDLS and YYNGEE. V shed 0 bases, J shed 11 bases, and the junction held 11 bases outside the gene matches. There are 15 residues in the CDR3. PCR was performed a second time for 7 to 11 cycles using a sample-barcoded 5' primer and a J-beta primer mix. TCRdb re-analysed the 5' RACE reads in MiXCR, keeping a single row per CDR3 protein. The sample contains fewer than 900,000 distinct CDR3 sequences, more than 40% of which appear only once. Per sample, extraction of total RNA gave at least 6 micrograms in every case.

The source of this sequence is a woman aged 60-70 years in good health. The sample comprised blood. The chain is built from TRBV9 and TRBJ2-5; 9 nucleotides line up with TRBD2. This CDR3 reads CASSVVAGGDNEQYF. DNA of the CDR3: TGTGCCAGCAGCGTAGTCGCGGGAGGGGATAATGAGCAGTACTTC.